The text below deals with one T cell receptor beta chain. Its antigen is unidentified. Time point of the sample: baseline, week 1 (first vaccination visit). Treatment specified: pre-vaccination baseline after standard-of-care therapy. Every donor had a new WHO grade 3 or 4 astrocytoma that was IDH1-mutant, with loss of nuclear ATRX. These data come from a study of a mutant IDH1 vaccine in newly diagnosed glioma. Study summary: Treated patients, about 60% male and around 40% female, averaged approximately 40 years of age. Patients were pretreated with radiotherapy, temozolomide, or both, mostly both. Notes on the study in general: The occurrence of vaccine-induced immune responses was seen in 80% to 95% of patients.

Profiled with immunoSEQ multiplex PCR; TCRdb holds only in-frame clones, not every one. Here the sample spans 59,000 or so clones, about 91% being singletons. CDR3 length: 14 amino acids. Germline assignment: CDR1 MNHNS and CDR2 SASEGT. Trimming removed 6 bases at V and 4 bases at J, with 15 bases between. The chain joins TRBV6-1 to TRBJ2-5, with a tentative D call TRBD1 (6 bases). This receptor was identified in a middle-aged man with glioma. The source was PBMCs, collected from a glioma patient treated with radiotherapy, temozolomide or both. CDR3 amino acids: CASRSTQGSETQYF. The CDR3 nucleotides are TGTGCCAGCAGGAGTACACAGGGATCAGAGACCCAGTACTTC.